The source of this T cell receptor (beta chain) is a study of post-analysis software for immune sequencing data. Study-wide results and caveats: F measure showed strong co-clustering of same-batch samples. Patients carried 4 or 5 TRBV segments more frequently than controls did, and TRBV5-6, TRBV5-1 and TRBV20-1 were among them. Compared against controls, patients with multiple sclerosis displayed significantly lower normalized Chao1 diversity.

Remarks on this clonotype: Antigen: not known.

The length of the CDR3 is 16 residues. With 5 bases removed from V and 0 bases from J, the gap between germline ends came to 15 bases. Germline V gene lookup returns CDR1 SGHRS and CDR2 YFSETQ. Prepared TCR beta cDNA libraries contained unique molecular identifiers. TCRdb analysed the PCR reads with MiXCR anew, one entry per CDR3 protein. The repertoire includes 380,000 or so distinct CDR3 sequences, less than 40% of them detected once, and around 15% sits in the top ten. The source material was blood. The rearrangement uses TRBV5-1 and TRBJ2-1; D not certain. This TCR derives from a girl aged 10 to 17 with multiple sclerosis. The DNA for the CDR3 is TGCGCCAGCAGTACGGGCCTCTTCAGCTCCTACAATGAGCAGTTCTTC. Amino acids: CASSTGLFSSYNEQFF.